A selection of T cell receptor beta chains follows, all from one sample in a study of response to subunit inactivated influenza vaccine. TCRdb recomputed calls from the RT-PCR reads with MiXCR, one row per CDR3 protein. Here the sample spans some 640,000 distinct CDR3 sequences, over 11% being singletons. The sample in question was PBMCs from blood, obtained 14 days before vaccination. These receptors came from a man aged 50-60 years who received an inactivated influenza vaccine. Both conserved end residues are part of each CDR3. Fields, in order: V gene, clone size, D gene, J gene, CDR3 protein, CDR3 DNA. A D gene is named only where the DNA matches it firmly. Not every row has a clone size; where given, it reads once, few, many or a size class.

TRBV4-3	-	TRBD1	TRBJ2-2	CASSQDIGRGRTVELFF	TGCGCCAGCAGCCAAGATATAGGCAGGGGGCGAACCGTGGAGCTGTTTTTT
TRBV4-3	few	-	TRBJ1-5	CASSQDLSGIGQPQHF	TGCGCCAGCAGCCAAGATCTTTCAGGGATCGGGCAGCCCCAGCATTTT
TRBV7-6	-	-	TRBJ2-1	CASSQMEVAVYNEQFF	TGTGCCAGCAGTCAGATGGAAGTAGCGGTATACAATGAGCAGTTCTTC
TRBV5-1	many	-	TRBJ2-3	CASSHRDRTDTQYF	TGCGCCAGCAGCCACAGGGACCGCACAGATACGCAGTATTTT
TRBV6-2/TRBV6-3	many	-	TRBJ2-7	CASRPGLGEQYF	TGTGCCAGCAGACCTGGACTGGGGGAGCAGTACTTC
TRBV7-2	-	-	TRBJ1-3	CASSLSSHTRNTIYF	TGTGCCAGCAGCTTATCCTCACACACCCGAAACACCATATATTTT
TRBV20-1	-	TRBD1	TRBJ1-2	CSAKRDSTNYGYTF	TGCAGTGCCAAGAGGGACAGCACTAACTATGGCTACACCTTC
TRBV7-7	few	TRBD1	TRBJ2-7	CASSPTTGLPTYEQYF	TGTGCCAGCAGTCCAACGACAGGGTTACCTACCTACGAGCAGTACTTC
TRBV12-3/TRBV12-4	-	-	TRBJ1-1	CASTMFMGTEAFF	TGTGCCAGTACTATGTTTATGGGGACTGAAGCTTTCTTT
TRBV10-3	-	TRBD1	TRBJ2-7	CAITRGGQGYYEQYF	TGTGCCATCACCCGGGGCGGACAGGGGTACTACGAGCAGTACTTC
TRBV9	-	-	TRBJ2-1	CASSVDRGGRSYNEQFF	TGTGCCAGCAGCGTAGATCGGGGAGGAAGATCCTACAATGAGCAGTTCTTC
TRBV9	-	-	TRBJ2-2	CASSRSSLGTGELFF	TGTGCCAGCAGCCGCTCGTCCCTCGGCACCGGGGAGCTGTTTTTT
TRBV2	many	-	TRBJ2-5	CASSPGLETQYF	TGTGCCAGCAGCCCGGGACTAGAGACCCAGTACTTC
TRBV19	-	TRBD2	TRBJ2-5	CASSTLGGVGETQYF	TGTGCCAGTAGTACCCTCGGGGGGGTAGGCGAGACCCAGTACTTC
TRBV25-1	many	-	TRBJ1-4	CASSLPATNEKLFF	TGTGCCAGCAGCTTACCTGCAACTAATGAAAAACTGTTTTTT
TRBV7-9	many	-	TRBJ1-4	CASRGLGNEKLFF	TGTGCCAGCAGGGGGCTGGGTAATGAAAAACTGTTTTTT
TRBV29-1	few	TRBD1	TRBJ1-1	CSVVKRTGNTEAFF	TGCAGCGTTGTGAAAAGGACAGGGAACACTGAAGCTTTCTTT
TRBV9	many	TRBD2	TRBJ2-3	CASSVGTSGTDTQYF	TGTGCCAGCAGCGTAGGTACTAGCGGCACAGATACGCAGTATTTT
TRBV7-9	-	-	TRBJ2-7	CASSLEGGSNEQYF	TGTGCCAGCAGCTTAGAGGGGGGTTCCAACGAGCAGTACTTC
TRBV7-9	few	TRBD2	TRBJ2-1	CASTSDGTSGRYEQFF	TGTGCCAGCACCTCAGACGGGACTAGCGGGAGGTATGAGCAGTTCTTC
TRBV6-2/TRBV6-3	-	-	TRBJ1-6	CASRRVGTVDNSPLHF	TGTGCCAGCAGGCGTGTGGGGACGGTGGATAATTCACCCCTCCACTTT
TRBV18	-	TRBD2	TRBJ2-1	CASSLAGGWNEQFF	TGTGCCAGCTCACTAGCGGGAGGATGGAATGAGCAGTTCTTC
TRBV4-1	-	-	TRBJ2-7	CAISPFPAYEQYF	TGTGCCATCAGCCCGTTCCCCGCCTACGAGCAGTACTTC
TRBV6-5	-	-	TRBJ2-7	CASSYSRLPLSEQYF	TGTGCCAGCAGTTACTCGCGGCTGCCACTATCCGAGCAGTACTTC
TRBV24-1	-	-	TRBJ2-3	CATSDLQGDHTDTQYF	TGTGCCACCAGTGATTTGCAAGGGGATCACACAGATACGCAGTATTTT
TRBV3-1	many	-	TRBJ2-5	CASSLYRLRVRQETQYF	TGTGCCAGCAGCCTATATCGGTTGCGGGTCCGCCAAGAGACCCAGTACTTC
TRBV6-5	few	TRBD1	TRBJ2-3	CASSSPSSANGQGSGTNQADTQYF	TGTGCCAGCAGTTCGCCCTCAAGTGCCAACGGACAGGGGAGCGGCACGAATCAGGCAGATACGCAGTATTTT
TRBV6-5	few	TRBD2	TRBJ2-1	CASSYAGGPRNEQFF	TGTGCCAGCAGTTACGCGGGAGGGCCCCGTAATGAGCAGTTCTTC
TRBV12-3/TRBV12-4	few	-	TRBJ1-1	CASTQPGKGTEAFF	TGTGCCAGCACCCAGCCGGGGAAAGGCACTGAAGCTTTCTTT
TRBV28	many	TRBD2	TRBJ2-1	CASRWTSGDNEQFF	TGTGCCAGCAGGTGGACTAGCGGTGACAATGAGCAGTTCTTC
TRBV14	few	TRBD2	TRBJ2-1	CASSQFTSGVNEQFF	TGTGCCAGCAGCCAGTTTACTAGCGGGGTAAATGAGCAGTTCTTC
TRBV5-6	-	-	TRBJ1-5	CASSLRTQPQHF	TGTGCCAGCAGCTTGCGCACTCAGCCCCAGCATTTT
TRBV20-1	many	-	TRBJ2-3	CSAAKLGEADTQYF	TGCAGTGCCGCTAAGCTGGGGGAAGCAGATACGCAGTATTTT
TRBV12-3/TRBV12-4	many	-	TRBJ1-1	CASSPWAMNTEAFF	TGTGCCAGCAGTCCCTGGGCAATGAACACTGAAGCTTTCTTT
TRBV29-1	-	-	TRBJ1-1	CSVAQPPSGVTEAFF	TGCAGCGTTGCCCAACCTCCGTCAGGGGTCACTGAAGCTTTCTTT
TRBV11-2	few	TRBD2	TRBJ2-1	CASSVLAGGREQFF	TGTGCCAGCAGCGTGCTAGCGGGGGGGCGGGAGCAGTTCTTC
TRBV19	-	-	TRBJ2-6	CASSQSASLTPSGANVLTF	TGTGCCAGTAGTCAAAGCGCTAGCCTTACCCCCTCTGGGGCCAACGTCCTGACTTTC
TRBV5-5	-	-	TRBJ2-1	CASSLRGILMSNEQFF	TGTGCCAGCAGCTTGAGGGGAATCCTCATGTCTAATGAGCAGTTCTTC
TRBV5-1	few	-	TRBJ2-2	CASRTSNTGELFF	TGCGCCAGCCGAACCTCGAACACCGGGGAGCTGTTTTTT